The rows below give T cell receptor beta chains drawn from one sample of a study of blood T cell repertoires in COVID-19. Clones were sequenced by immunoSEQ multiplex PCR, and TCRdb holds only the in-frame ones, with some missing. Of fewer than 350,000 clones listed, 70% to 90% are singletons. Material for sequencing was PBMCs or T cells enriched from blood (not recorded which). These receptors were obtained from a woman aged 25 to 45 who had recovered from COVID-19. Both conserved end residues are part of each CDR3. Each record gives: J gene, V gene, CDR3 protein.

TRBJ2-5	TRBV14	CASSQGAKGGETQYF
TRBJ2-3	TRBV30	CAWSVYRDPDTQYF
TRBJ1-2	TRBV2	CASSLVTGYGYTF
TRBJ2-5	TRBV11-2	CASSHRDRETQYF
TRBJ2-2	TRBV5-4	CASSQGLAGPSFGELFF
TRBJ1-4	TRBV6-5	CASSRQGAGEKLFF
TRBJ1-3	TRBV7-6	CASSSRTGLSGNTIYF
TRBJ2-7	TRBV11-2	CASSLDLVSRGEQYF
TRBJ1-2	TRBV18	CASSPTVEEGYTF
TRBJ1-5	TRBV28	CASRKDSLERPQHF
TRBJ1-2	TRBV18	CASSRDRVYTF
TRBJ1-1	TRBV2	CASSDDKGTGNTEAFF
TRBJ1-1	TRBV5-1	CASAIYRDTEAFF
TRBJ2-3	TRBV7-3	CASSLGTGDADTQYF
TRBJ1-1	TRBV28	CASSLTGVKYTEAFF
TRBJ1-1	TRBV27	CASIPDRKNTEAFF
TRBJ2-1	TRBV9	CASSATDSLAQQFF
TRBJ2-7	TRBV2	CASRLQGVGYEQYF
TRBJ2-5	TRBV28	CASSSPSTNNQETQYF
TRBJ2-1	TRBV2	CASRGTVNEQFF
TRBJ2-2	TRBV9	CASSVPRTVANTGELFF
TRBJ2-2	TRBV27	CATAWTGLDTGELFF
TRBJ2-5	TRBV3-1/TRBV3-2	CASTSQRVAETQYF
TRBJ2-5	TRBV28	CAIREGREETQYF
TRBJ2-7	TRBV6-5	CASRNGLAGGYEQYF
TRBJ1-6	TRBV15	CATSARFGSPLHF
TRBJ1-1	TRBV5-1	CASSFSRLYTEAFF
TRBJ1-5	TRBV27	CASSHIRDWDQPQHF
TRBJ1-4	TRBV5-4	CASSWMGGDATNEKLFF
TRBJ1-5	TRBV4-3	CASSQGLQGNSNQPQHF
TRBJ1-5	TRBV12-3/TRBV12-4	CASSPKKSEPQHF
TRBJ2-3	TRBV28	CASSLWNGGIRDTQYF
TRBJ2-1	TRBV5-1	CASSQTDSSYNEQFF
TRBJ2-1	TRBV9	CASSVTGQGYNEQFF
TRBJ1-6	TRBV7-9	CASSSGQGAVRNSPLHF
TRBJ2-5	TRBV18	CASSPWDRGRGKTQYF
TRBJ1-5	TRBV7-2	CASSLTVGDQPQHF
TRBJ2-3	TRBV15	CATSSGAGGPTDTQYF
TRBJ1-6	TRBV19	CASSTGTGNNSPLHF
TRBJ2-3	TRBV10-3	CAIRTLAGGTDTQYF
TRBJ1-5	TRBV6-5	CASMEGYSNQPQHF
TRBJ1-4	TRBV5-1	CASSLAGLNEKLFF
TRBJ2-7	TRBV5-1	CASSRTGTGYYEQYF
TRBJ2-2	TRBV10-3	CAISELAGAGGELFF
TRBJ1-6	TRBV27	CASSLSAGPNSPLHF
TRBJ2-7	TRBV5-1	CASSPVRGNEQYF
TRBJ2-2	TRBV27	CATRGTGGSGELFF
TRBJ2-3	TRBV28	CASSPPPGGGFTQYF